This TCR beta chain was recorded in a study of cytomegalovirus exposure and HLA in healthy donors. Study results and limitations: Because they were indistinguishable, some V segments, including TRBV6-2 and TRBV6-3, were excluded. A few chains linked to CMV were shown in vitro to be specific for CMV antigens.

With 60 Vbeta and 13 Jbeta primers, the PCR was carried out. Profiled with immunoSEQ multiplex PCR; TCRdb holds only in-frame clones, not every one. The data hold fewer than 200,000 clones, with 76% observed a single time. The CDR3 covers 14 residues. V was pared by 4 bases and J by 6 bases, with 13 bases between. Germline V gene lookup returns CDR1 MDHEN and CDR2 SYDVKM. This clone was observed a few times. Its antigen is not identified. The origin of this receptor is a female donor in good health and CMV-seronegative. Sequencing used PBMCs. The rearrangement uses TRBV28 and TRBJ1-5; a possible D gene is TRBD1 (6 bases). The CDR3 here is CASSSGQRGQPQHF. In DNA, the CDR3 is TGTGCCAGCAGTTCGGGACAACGGGGTCAGCCCCAGCATTTT.